Listed below are T cell receptor beta chains from one sample, sequenced in a study of cytomegalovirus exposure and HLA in healthy donors. Libraries were prepared by immunoSEQ multiplex PCR; TCRdb keeps only in-frame clonotypes and omits some of them. The sample comprises under 200,000 clones, around 80% of which are singletons, and 4.9% rests with the top ten. Material: PBMCs. All receptors derive from a male donor in good health and CMV-seronegative. The CDR3 runs from the conserved cysteine through the conserved F or W. A D gene is named only where the DNA matches it firmly. Clone size appears in some rows only: once, few, many, or a class for an expanded clone.

-,TRBJ1-3,TRBV5-1,once,CASSLLGGGSGNTIYF,TGCGCCAGCAGCTTGCTGGGGGGGGGCTCTGGAAACACCATATATTTT
TRBD2,TRBJ2-3,TRBV29-1,-,CSVESAGPDTQYF,TGCAGCGTTGAGTCAGCGGGGCCAGATACGCAGTATTTT
-,TRBJ2-3,TRBV5-8,-,CASSLSVGGGTDTQYF,TGTGCCAGCAGCTTGTCGGTAGGGGGGGGCACAGATACGCAGTATTTT
-,TRBJ2-7,TRBV2,-,CASTATGYEQYF,TGTGCCAGCACCGCGACGGGCTACGAGCAGTACTTC
-,TRBJ1-2,TRBV27,-,CASTGGVGGYTF,TGTGCCAGCACCGGGGGGGTCGGCGGCTACACCTTC
-,TRBJ1-2,TRBV6-5,-,CASSSSQGVYGYTF,TGTGCCAGCAGTTCCTCCCAAGGGGTATATGGCTACACCTTC
-,TRBJ1-1,TRBV5-1,once,CASSLGPGGAINTEAFF,TGCGCCAGCAGCTTGGGTCCCGGGGGTGCAATTAACACTGAAGCTTTCTTT
-,TRBJ2-6,TRBV11-2,once,CASSLGRRAGANVLTF,TGTGCCAGCAGCTTAGGGCGCAGGGCTGGGGCCAACGTCCTGACTTTC
-,TRBJ2-3,TRBV6-4,-,CASSDSTTDTQYF,TGTGCCAGCAGTGACTCGACTACAGATACGCAGTATTTT
-,TRBJ1-3,TRBV5-8,-,CASSFTGGNTIYF,TGTGCCAGCAGCTTCACAGGGGGAAACACCATATATTTT
-,TRBJ1-1,TRBV6-1,few,CASTRTDLNTEAFF,TGTGCCAGCACCCGGACAGATTTGAACACTGAAGCTTTCTTT
-,TRBJ1-1,TRBV9,-,CASSVGENTEAFF,TGTGCCAGCAGCGTAGGCGAGAACACTGAAGCTTTCTTT
-,TRBJ1-5,TRBV5-8,-,CASSFRHRGNQPQHF,TGTGCCAGCAGCTTCCGGCACAGGGGCAATCAGCCCCAGCATTTT
TRBD2,TRBJ2-7,TRBV6-1,few,CASSGLAGASYEQYF,TGTGCCAGCAGTGGACTAGCGGGCGCCTCCTACGAGCAGTACTTC
-,TRBJ1-5,TRBV7-2,-,CASSQTLDGYQPQHF,TGTGCCAGCAGCCAAACGTTAGACGGGTATCAGCCCCAGCATTTT
-,TRBJ1-6,TRBV6-5,few,CASSYGRGSYNSPLHF,TGTGCCAGCAGTTACGGAAGGGGATCCTATAATTCACCCCTCCACTTT
TRBD1,TRBJ2-5,TRBV29-1,few,CSVGNRGETQYF,TGCAGCGTTGGCAACAGGGGAGAGACCCAGTACTTC
TRBD2,TRBJ2-7,TRBV4-2,-,CASSQQPGTSGSYLQEQYF,TGTGCCAGCAGCCAACAACCGGGGACTAGCGGGAGTTACCTCCAGGAGCAGTACTTC
TRBD1,TRBJ1-1,TRBV5-1,-,CASSLETGGTEAFF,TGCGCCAGCAGCTTGGAGACAGGGGGCACTGAAGCTTTCTTT
TRBD1,TRBJ2-7,TRBV29-1,-,CSVARDSSSYEQYF,TGCAGCGTTGCCCGGGACAGCAGCTCCTACGAGCAGTACTTC
-,TRBJ1-2,TRBV27,-,CASSLKGWGNYGYTF,TGTGCCAGCAGTTTAAAGGGCTGGGGCAACTATGGCTACACCTTC
-,TRBJ1-6,TRBV18,-,CASSHAGNSPLHF,TGTGCCAGCTCACATGCGGGGAATTCACCCCTCCACTTT
-,TRBJ1-6,TRBV5-1,-,CASSSRAAAGAPLHF,TGCGCCAGCAGCTCCCGGGCCGCCGCAGGGGCACCCCTCCACTTT
TRBD1,TRBJ1-5,TRBV19,once,CASSIVGTGIDQPQHF,TGTGCCAGTAGTATAGTGGGGACAGGTATCGATCAGCCCCAGCATTTT
TRBD2,TRBJ2-2,TRBV7-6,few,CASSLAPSGGTGELFF,TGTGCCAGCAGCTTAGCCCCTAGCGGAGGCACCGGGGAGCTGTTTTTT
TRBD1,TRBJ2-7,TRBV19,-,CASYPGTAGGEQYF,TGTGCCAGTTATCCCGGGACAGCAGGCGGGGAGCAGTACTTC
-,TRBJ2-7,TRBV6-5,-,CASSLTSRNEQYF,TGTGCCAGCAGTTTGACTAGTCGCAACGAGCAGTACTTC
-,TRBJ1-1,TRBV19,once,CASRMVGVGTEAFF,TGTGCCAGTAGGATGGTGGGAGTAGGCACTGAAGCTTTCTTT
-,TRBJ1-2,TRBV9,once,CASSVGTANYGYTF,TGTGCCAGCAGCGTAGGGACAGCTAACTATGGCTACACCTTC
TRBD2,TRBJ2-1,TRBV7-3,-,CASSLRLAGGPHNEQFF,TGTGCCAGCAGCTTAAGACTAGCGGGGGGTCCCCACAATGAGCAGTTCTTC
TRBD2,TRBJ2-7,TRBV6-5,-,CASRGYSGSSYEQYF,TGTGCCAGCAGGGGATATAGCGGGAGTTCCTACGAGCAGTACTTC
-,TRBJ1-1,TRBV11-3,-,CASSLDSWGAEAFF,TGTGCCAGCAGCTTAGATAGCTGGGGGGCTGAAGCTTTCTTT
TRBD2,TRBJ2-1,TRBV10-3,-,CAISDAGGHNEQFF,TGTGCCATCAGTGACGCGGGGGGTCATAATGAGCAGTTCTTC
TRBD1,TRBJ2-5,TRBV5-1,few,CASSLGRDRGPQETQYF,TGCGCCAGCAGCTTAGGACGGGACAGGGGGCCCCAAGAGACCCAGTACTTC
TRBD2,TRBJ2-1,TRBV28,-,CASGREVYNEQFF,TGTGCCAGCGGGCGGGAGGTCTACAATGAGCAGTTCTTC
TRBD1,TRBJ2-4,TRBV4-2,-,CASSPRTGAAKNIQYF,TGTGCCAGCAGCCCTCGGACAGGGGCGGCCAAAAACATTCAGTACTTC
TRBD2,TRBJ2-7,TRBV19,few,CASRTSGRTSYEQYF,TGTGCCAGTAGGACTAGCGGGAGGACGTCCTACGAGCAGTACTTC
-,TRBJ1-3,TRBV29-1,-,CSVRPGDTIYF,TGCAGCGTTCGGCCGGGAGACACCATATATTTT
-,TRBJ2-1,TRBV5-6,-,CASSLPSPSSYNEQFF,TGTGCCAGCAGCTTGCCTAGCCCGAGCTCCTACAATGAGCAGTTCTTC
-,TRBJ1-1,TRBV27,-,CASSSLTGVNTEAFF,TGTGCCAGCAGTAGTCTGACAGGAGTGAACACTGAAGCTTTCTTT
TRBD2,TRBJ2-3,TRBV4-2,-,CASSQEGTSGGHTQYF,TGTGCCAGCAGCCAAGAAGGAACTAGCGGGGGGCATACGCAGTATTTT
TRBD2,TRBJ2-5,TRBV4-2,-,CASSPWTSDQETQYF,TGTGCCAGCAGCCCCTGGACTAGCGACCAAGAGACCCAGTACTTC
TRBD1,TRBJ2-2,TRBV6-6,-,CASSLTDRGTTGELFF,TGTGCCAGCAGTTTAACGGACAGGGGCACCACCGGGGAGCTGTTTTTT
-,TRBJ2-3,TRBV1,-,CTSSQDQGQRMTDTQYF,TGCACCAGCAGCCAAGATCAGGGACAGAGAATGACAGATACGCAGTATTTT
-,TRBJ2-1,TRBV6-1,-,CASTSSESSYNEQFF,TGTGCCAGCACCTCTAGCGAGAGCTCCTACAATGAGCAGTTCTTC
-,TRBJ1-2,TRBV18,-,CASSPGTRGHYGYTF,TGTGCCAGCTCACCAGGGACGCGGGGGCACTATGGCTACACCTTC
-,TRBJ2-7,TRBV28,-,CASSSGHPPSYEQYF,TGTGCCAGCAGTTCCGGACACCCCCCGTCCTACGAGCAGTACTTC
TRBD2,TRBJ2-7,TRBV7-8,-,CASSNVRTSGGFYENYEQYF,TGTGCCAGCAGCAACGTTAGGACTAGCGGGGGGTTTTACGAGAACTACGAGCAGTACTTC